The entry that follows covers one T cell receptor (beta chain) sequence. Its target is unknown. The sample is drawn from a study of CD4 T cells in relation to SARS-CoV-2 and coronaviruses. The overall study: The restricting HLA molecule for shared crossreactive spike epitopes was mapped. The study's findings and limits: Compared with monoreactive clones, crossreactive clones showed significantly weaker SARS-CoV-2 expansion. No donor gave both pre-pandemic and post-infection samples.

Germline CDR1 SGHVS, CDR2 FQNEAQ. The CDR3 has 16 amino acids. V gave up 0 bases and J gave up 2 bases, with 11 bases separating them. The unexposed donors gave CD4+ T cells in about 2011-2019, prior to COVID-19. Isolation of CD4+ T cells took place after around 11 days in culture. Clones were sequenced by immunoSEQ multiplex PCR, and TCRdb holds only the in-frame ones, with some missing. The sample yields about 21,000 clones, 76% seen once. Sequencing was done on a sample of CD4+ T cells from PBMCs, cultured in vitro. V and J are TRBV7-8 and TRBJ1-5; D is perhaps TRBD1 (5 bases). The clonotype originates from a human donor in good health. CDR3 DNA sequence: TGTGCCAGCAGCTTAGCGAGGGGACTGGGCAATCAGCCCCAGCATTTT. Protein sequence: CASSLARGLGNQPQHF. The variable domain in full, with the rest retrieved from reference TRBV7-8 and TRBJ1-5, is GAGVSQSPRYKVAKRGQDVALRCDPISGHVSLFWYQQALGQGPEFLTYFQNEAQLDKSGLPSDRFFAERPEGSVSTLKIQRTQQEDSAVYLCASSLARGLGNQPQHFGDGTRLSIL.